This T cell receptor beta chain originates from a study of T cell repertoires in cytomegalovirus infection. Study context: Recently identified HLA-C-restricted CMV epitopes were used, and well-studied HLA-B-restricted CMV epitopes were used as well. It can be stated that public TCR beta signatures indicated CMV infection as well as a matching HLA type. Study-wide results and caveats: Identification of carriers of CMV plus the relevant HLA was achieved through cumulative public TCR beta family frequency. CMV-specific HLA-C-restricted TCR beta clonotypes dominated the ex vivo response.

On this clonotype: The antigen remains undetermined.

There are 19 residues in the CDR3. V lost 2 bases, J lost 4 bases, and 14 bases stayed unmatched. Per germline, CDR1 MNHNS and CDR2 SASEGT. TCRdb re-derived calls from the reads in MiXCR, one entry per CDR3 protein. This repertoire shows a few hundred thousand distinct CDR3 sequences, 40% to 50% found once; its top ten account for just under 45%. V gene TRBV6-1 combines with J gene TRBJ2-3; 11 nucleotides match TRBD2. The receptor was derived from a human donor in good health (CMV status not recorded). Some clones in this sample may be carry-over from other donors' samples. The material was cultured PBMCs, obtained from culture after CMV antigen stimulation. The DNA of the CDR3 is TGTGCCAGCAGTGAATTCCCTAGCGGGGGGCCCCCTGGGGCAGATACGCAGTATTTT. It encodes CASSEFPSGGPPGADTQYF.